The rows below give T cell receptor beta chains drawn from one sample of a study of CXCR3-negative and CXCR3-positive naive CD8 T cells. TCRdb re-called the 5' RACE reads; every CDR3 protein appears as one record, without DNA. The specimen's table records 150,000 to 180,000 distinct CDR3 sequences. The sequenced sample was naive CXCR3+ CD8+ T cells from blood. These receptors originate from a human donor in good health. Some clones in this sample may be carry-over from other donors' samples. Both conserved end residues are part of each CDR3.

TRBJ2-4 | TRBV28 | CASEITGQGGNIQYF
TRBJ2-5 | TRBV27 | CASSPILAGQETQYF
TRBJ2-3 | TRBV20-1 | CSAGRFLAETDTQYF
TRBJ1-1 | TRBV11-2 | CASSLPTGSAFF
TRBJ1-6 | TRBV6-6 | CASSPRTPWVSPLHF
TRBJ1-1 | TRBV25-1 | CASVQGGKTEAFF
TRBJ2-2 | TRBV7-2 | CASSPLVQTGGELFF
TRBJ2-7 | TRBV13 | CASSLRGQGSPEQYF
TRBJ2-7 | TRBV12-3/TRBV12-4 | CASSLVTKNEQYF
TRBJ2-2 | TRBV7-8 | CASSLQEGQFDTGELFF
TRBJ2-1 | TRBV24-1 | CATSGGPYNEQFF
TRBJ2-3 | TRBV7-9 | CASSRLSTDTQYF
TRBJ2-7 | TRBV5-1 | CASSSGTQGASYEQYF
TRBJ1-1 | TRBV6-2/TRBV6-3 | CATSRLPEAFF
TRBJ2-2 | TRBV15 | CATSVGVHTGELFF
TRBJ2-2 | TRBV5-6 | CASSHQSINPNTGELFF
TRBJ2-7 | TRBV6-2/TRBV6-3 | CASSIWTGGVPGEQYF
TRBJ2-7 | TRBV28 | CASSSRLASYEQYF
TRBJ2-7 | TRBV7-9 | CASSLASGRAFEQYF
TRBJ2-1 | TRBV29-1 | CSVEALASHEQFF
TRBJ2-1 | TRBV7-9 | CASSEDFPLGDEQFF
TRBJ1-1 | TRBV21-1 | CASSKAKTRPNPVIAFF
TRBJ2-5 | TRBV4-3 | CASSQEIKPGETQYF
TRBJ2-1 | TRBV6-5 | CASSYSGGYNEQFF
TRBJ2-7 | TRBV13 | CASSPRGQDYEQYF
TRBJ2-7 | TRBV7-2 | CASSFTGASYEQYF
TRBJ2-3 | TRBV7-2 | CASSLVGLAPRTDTQYF
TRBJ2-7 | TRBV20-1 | CSATDPGRAPYEQYF
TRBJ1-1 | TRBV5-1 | CASSSLRGPEAFF
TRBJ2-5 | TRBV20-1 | CSASEGTSGRKRQYF
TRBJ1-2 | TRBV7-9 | CASGAAFRVEGYTF
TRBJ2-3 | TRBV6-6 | CASSYLQGYTDTQYF